These 4 T cell receptor beta chains came from one sample sequenced in a study of blood T cell repertoires in COVID-19. Measured with immunoSEQ multiplex PCR; TCRdb has only the in-frame clones, and not every one. The table lists about 370,000 clones, about 90% of them singletons, with 2.5% to 3.5% in the top ten. The sample consisted of peripheral blood. Receptors originate from a woman aged 25-40 years with COVID-19, enrolled during active disease.

Concerning this clone: The same CDR3 also results from other DNA sequences found in this sample. This chain uses TRBV27 with TRBJ1-2; 8 positions agree with TRBD1. J gave up 3 bases and V 3 bases, and 0 bases lay outside the gene matches. The CDR3 has 13 amino acids. Germline CDR1 reads MNHEY; CDR2 reads SMNVEV (reference sequence). The CDR3 here is CASSLTGDYGYTF. Written as DNA, the CDR3 is TGTGCCAGCAGTTTGACAGGGGACTATGGCTACACCTTC.

The chain employs TRBV10-1 and TRBJ2-7, with D possibly matching TRBD1 (8 bases). Trimming cost V 2 bases and J 3 bases, with 11 bases left between them. Germline CDR1 and CDR2: WNHNN and SYGVQD (reference sequence). The CDR3 extends over 14 amino acids. CDR3 in amino acids: CASSETGGVYEQYF. Here the CDR3 DNA reads TGCGCCAGCAGTGAGACAGGGGGGGTCTACGAGCAGTACTTC.

The chain employs TRBV4-2 and TRBJ2-7; perhaps TRBD2 as D (7 bases). CDR1 is LGHNA, CDR2 YNFKEQ, per germline. This CDR3 comprises 16 residues. V was trimmed by 0 bases and J by 0 bases, leaving 12 bases between them. Here the CDR3 reads CASSQEGGATSYEQYF. CDR3 DNA: TGTGCCAGCAGCCAAGAAGGGGGGGCTACCTCCTACGAGCAGTACTTC.

The chain has TRBV25-1 and TRBJ1-4; TRBD1 might be the D (5 bases). The CDR3 runs to 14 residues. V lost 4 bases and J lost 5, with 11 bases in between. Germline V gene sequence: CDR1 MGHDK, CDR2 SYGVNS. The CDR3, as DNA: TGTGCCAGCAGTGTTCCAGGGATAAATGAAAAACTGTTTTTT. Translating it yields CASSVPGINEKLFF.